This TCR beta chain was sequenced during a study of blood T cells in healthy people across ages (dated by TCRdb to between 2015 and 2016). The study in broad terms: In model experiments, roughly one uniquely barcoded TCR beta cDNA molecule per two T cells was captured by template switching. Four age groups were formed from the donors: young (average approximately 15 years), middle-aged (more than 35), aged (roughly 59) and long-lived (82). To avoid experimental bias, donors of different ages were randomly spread across the sequencing lanes. Age-related changes in TCR beta repertoire diversity were measured in the study by deep sequencing normalized with unique cDNA molecular identifiers. Using the same blood draw, the study looked at two additional independent replicas of 1 million unique cDNA reads for two donors, one aged 18 to 30 and the other aged 80 or older.

The roughly 42 donors, aged 6 to 90 years, were systemically healthy Caucasian individuals from Russia. Roughly 10 milliliters of peripheral blood were collected from each donor into EDTA-treated Vacutainer tubes. PBMCs were isolated by Ficoll-Paque density-gradient centrifugation, with at least 6.5 million obtained per sample. Trizol reagent was used to extract total RNA from the PBMCs, yielding at least 6 micrograms per sample. Naive CD45RAhigh/CD27high T cell percentages were measured by flow cytometry on a PBMC aliquot from every donor. This clonotype was picked up a small number of times. Its recognized antigen is unknown. No base quality information exists; no much larger clone differs at one position. Library construction relied on 5' RACE. The sequencer was an Illumina HiSeq 2500. The second PCR ran for roughly 7 to 12 cycles and used a J-beta primer mix along with a sample-barcoded 5' primer. Each TCR beta cDNA molecule received a unique molecular identifier from a template-switch 5' adaptor carrying 12 random nucleotides. At least 2.5 million CDR3-containing paired-end reads were obtained from each sample. First-strand cDNA was synthesized from all RNA with the Mint cDNA synthesis kit, primed by a TRBC-specific oligonucleotide. All cDNA was treated with uracil-DNA glycosylase and then went through a first 18-cycle PCR with the universal primers M1SS and BC2_uni_R. Concerning the study's data processing: Each sample was normalized by randomly selecting 1 million high-quality reads, each carrying a distinct molecular identifier. Reads sharing molecular identifiers were discarded rather than binned into consensus sequences. MiTCR, with a Q25 quality threshold and the strictest error-elimination algorithm, was used for CDR3 identification, clonotype clustering and error correction. A nonparametric unseen species model with Euler transformation was used to estimate a lower bound on total TCR beta diversity. TCRdb ran its own pipeline on the public reads, namely fastp trimming at Q25 and MiXCR clone calling, and kept in-frame beta chains. Records with the same CDR3 protein are collapsed into one entry carrying the most frequent genes and DNA. TCRdb's processing, not the authors' own work, is the source of the V and J calls. A total of 1 million to 1.2 million distinct CDR3 sequences appear in this sample, 30% to 40% of them only once. The ten largest clones take up about an eighth of the sample.

V is cut back by 4 bases and J by 5 bases, with 4 bases in the junction unmatched. Its CDR3 holds 14 amino acids, cysteine through phenylalanine. This entry keeps only the CDR3 DNA: 42 bases, framed from base 1. CDR1 and CDR2 are drawn from the germline V gene: KGHSH, LQKENI. General findings and caveats noted by the study authors: Compared with the aged group, more naive CD4+ T cells, fewer expanded clones and increased TCR diversity were shown by the long-lived group, suggesting age selection. Because the CMV infection status of the donors was unknown, age-related changes in expanded clonotypes may potentially have been confounded. As age increased, observed TCR beta diversity per million T cells dropped in a roughly linear way, and a significant reduction was already evident by age about 40. Estimates of total diversity based on one million sequenced T cells were regarded as lower bounds and as underestimates. Since profiling was done on bulk unsorted PBMCs, naive and antigen-experienced compartments could not be conclusively compared. The percentage of naive T cells measured by flow cytometry correlated strongly with observed TCR beta diversity.

This receptor was taken from a man between 18 and 35 years old in good health. Sequencing input: blood. The rearranged segments are TRBV18 and TRBJ2-2; TRBD1 agrees with 7 junctional bases. DNA sequence: TGTGCCAGCTCACAAGACAGGGAAACCGGGGAGCTGTTTTTT. Translated, this is CASSQDRETGELFF.